This T cell receptor (beta chain) was observed in a study of T cell changes during pregnancy in multiple sclerosis. This clone was detected only a few times. The repertoire was sequenced with immunoSEQ multiplex PCR; TCRdb's copy has only in-frame clones and lacks some. Here the sample spans more than 80,000 clones, more than 80% being singletons. This specimen consisted of peripheral blood, obtained before pregnancy. The receptor was isolated from a female donor with multiple sclerosis, enrolled in a pregnancy study.

CDR3 residues: CASSSLTSGGGNEQFF. The DNA for the CDR3 is TGTGCCAGCAGCTCCTTGACTAGCGGGGGCGGTAATGAGCAGTTCTTC. The genes are TRBV11-2 and TRBJ2-1; 12 bases are shared with TRBD2. Germline CDR1 and CDR2: SGHAT and FQNNGV. V lost 4 bases to trimming and J lost 7 bases; unmatched junction nucleotides: 8. This CDR3 comprises 16 residues. Based on the CDR3 plus reference TRBV11-2 and TRBJ2-1, the full variable domain is EAGVAQSPRYKIIEKRQSVAFWCNPISGHATLYWYQQILGQGPKLLIQFQNNGVVDDSQLPKDRFSAERLKGVDSTLKIQPAKLEDSAVYLCASSSLTSGGGNEQFFGPGTRLTVL.